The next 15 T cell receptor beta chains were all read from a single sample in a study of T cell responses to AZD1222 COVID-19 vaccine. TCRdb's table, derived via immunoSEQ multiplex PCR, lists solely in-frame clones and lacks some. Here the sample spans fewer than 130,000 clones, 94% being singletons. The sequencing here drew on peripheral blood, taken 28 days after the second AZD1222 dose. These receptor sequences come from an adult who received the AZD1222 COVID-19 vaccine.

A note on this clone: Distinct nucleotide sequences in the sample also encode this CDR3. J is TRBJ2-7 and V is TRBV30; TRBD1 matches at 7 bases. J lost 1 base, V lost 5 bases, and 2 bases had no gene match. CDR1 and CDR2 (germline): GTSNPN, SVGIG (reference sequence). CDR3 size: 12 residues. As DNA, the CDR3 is TGTGCCTGGTCGACAGGGTCCTACGAGCAGTACTTC. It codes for CAWSTGSYEQYF.

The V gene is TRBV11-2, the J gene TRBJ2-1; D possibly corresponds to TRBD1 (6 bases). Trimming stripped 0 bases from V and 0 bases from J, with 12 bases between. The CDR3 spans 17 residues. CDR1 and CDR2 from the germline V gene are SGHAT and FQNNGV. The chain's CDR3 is CASSLEGASFSYNEQFF. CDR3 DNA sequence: TGTGCCAGCAGCTTAGAGGGGGCTTCGTTCTCCTACAATGAGCAGTTCTTC.

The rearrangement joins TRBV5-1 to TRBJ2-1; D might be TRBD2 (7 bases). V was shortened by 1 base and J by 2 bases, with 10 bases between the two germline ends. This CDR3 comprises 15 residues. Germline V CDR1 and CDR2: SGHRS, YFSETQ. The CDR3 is CASSLWGGPYNEQFF. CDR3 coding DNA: TGCGCCAGCAGCTTGTGGGGGGGCCCCTACAATGAGCAGTTCTTC.

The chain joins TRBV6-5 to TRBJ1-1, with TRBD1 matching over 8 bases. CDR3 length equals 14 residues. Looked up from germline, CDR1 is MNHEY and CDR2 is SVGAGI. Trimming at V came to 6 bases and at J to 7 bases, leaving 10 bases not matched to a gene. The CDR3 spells CASSQGQDLGEAFF. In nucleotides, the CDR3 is TGTGCCAGCAGCCAGGGACAGGACCTCGGTGAAGCTTTCTTT.

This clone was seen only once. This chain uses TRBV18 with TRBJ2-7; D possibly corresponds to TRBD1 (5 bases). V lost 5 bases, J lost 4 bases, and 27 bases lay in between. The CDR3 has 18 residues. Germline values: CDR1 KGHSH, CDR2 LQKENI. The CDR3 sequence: CASSGNVKKGFGVYEQYF. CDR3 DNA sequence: TGTGCCAGCTCAGGAAATGTTAAGAAGGGGTTTGGGGTGTACGAGCAGTACTTC.

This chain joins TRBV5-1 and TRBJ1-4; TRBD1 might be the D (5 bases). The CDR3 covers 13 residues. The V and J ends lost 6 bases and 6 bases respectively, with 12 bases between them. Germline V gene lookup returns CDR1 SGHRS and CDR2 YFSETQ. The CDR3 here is CASTGSGDEKLFF. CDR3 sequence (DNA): TGCGCCAGCACCGGCTCGGGGGATGAAAAACTGTTTTTT. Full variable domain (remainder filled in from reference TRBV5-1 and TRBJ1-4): KAGVTQTPRYLIKTRGQQVTLSCSPISGHRSVSWYQQTPGQGLQFLFEYFSETQRNKGNFPGRFSGRQFSNSRSEMNVSTLELGDSALYLCASTGSGDEKLFFGSGTQLSVL.

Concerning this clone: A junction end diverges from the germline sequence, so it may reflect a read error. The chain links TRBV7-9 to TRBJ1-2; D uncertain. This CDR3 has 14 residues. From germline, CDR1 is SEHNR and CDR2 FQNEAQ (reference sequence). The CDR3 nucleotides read TGTGCCAGCAGCTTAGCAGGGCCAAACTTTGGCTACACCTTC. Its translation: CASSLAGPNFGYTF.

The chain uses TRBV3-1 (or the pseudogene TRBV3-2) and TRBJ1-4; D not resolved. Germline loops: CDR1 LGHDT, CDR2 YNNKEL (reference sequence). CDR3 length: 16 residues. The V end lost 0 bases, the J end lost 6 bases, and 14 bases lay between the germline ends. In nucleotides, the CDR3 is TGTGCCAGCAGCCAAGAGATCAGGACTGGGGATGAAAAACTGTTTTTT. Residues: CASSQEIRTGDEKLFF.

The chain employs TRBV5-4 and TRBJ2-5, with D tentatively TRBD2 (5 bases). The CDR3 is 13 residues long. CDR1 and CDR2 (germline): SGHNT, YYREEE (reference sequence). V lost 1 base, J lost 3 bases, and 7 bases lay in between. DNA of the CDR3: TGTGCCAGCAGCTTGCAAGCGGAAGAGACCCAGTACTTC. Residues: CASSLQAEETQYF.

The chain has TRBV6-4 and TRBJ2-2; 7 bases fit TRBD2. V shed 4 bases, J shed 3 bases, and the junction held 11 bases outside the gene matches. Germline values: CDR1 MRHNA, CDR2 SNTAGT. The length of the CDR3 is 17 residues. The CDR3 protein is CASSATGGGHDTGELFF. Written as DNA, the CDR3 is TGTGCCAGCAGTGCGACCGGGGGAGGGCACGACACCGGGGAGCTGTTTTTT.

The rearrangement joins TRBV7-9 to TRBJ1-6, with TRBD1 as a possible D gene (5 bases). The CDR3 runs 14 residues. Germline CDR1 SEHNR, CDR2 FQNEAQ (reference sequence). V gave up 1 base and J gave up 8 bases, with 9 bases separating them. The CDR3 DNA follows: TGTGCCAGCAGCTTAGGGGGGAGGCATTCACCCCTCCACTTT. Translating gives CASSLGGRHSPLHF.

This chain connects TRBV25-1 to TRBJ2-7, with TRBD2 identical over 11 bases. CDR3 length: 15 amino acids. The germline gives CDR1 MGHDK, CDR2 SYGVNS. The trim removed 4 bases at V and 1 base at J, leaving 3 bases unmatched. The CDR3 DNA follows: TGTGCCAGCAGTGGGACTAGCGGGCTATCCTACGAGCAGTACTTC. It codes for CASSGTSGLSYEQYF.

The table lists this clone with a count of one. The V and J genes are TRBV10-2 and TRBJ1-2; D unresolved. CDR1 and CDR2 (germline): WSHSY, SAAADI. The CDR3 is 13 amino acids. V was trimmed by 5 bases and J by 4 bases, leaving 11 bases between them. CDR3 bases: TGCGCCAGCAGTCGGGCCGGCCTCTATGGCTACACCTTC. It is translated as CASSRAGLYGYTF.

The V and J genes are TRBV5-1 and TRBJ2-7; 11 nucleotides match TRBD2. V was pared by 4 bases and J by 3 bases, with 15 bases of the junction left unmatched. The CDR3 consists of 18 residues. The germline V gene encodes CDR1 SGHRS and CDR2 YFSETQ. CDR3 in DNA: TGCGCCAGCAGCCTCCCCCCGGGTAGCGGGAGGGCCGGCTACGAGCAGTACTTC. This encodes CASSLPPGSGRAGYEQYF.

The CDR3 sequence is CASSLEIGGMDQPQHF. CDR3 DNA sequence: TGTGCCAGCAGCTTAGAAATAGGGGGCATGGATCAGCCCCAGCATTTT. The chain couples TRBV7-6 to TRBJ1-5, with 7 bases that match TRBD1. The CDR3 totals 16 residues. Germline V gene data show CDR1 as SGHVS and CDR2 as FNYEAQ. The junction had 8 bases not matched to a gene; V was cut back by 1 base and J by 5 bases. Drawing the rest from reference TRBV7-6 and TRBJ1-5, the complete variable domain is GAGVSQSPRYKVTKRGQDVALRCDPISGHVSLYWYRQALGQGPEFLTYFNYEAQQDKSGLPNDRFSAERPEGSISTLTIQRTEQRDSAMYRCASSLEIGGMDQPQHFGDGTRLSIL.